This TCR beta chain was recovered during a study of blood T cells in healthy people across ages. About the research overall: About one barcoded beta molecule per two T cells was the capture yield of template switching. General study findings and limits: Considered underestimates were the diversity estimates obtained from one million T cells. Changes in expanded clonotypes were possibly confounded, as the CMV status of donors was unknown. Getting older went along with TCR beta diversity per million T cells dropping roughly linearly.

V was pared by 2 bases and J by 4 bases, with 6 bases between. There are 12 residues in the CDR3. Per the germline V gene, CDR1 is SGHTA and CDR2 is FQGNSA. This clonotype was counted only a few times. What it binds is unknown. PCR was performed a second time for roughly 7 to 11 cycles using a sample-barcoded 5' primer and a J-beta primer mix. MiXCR was run by TCRdb on the 5' RACE reads, yielding one entry per CDR3 protein. Of hundreds of thousands of distinct CDR3 sequences in the sample, roughly 64% were seen once. This TCR was sampled from a man younger than 45 in good health. Material for sequencing was blood. The rearrangement joins TRBV7-2 to TRBJ2-7; D call uncertain. The CDR3 DNA is TGTGCCAGCAGCTTATTCCCTTACGAGCAGTACTTC. It yields the protein CASSLFPYEQYF.